These T cell receptor beta chains were read from a single sample in a study of blood T cell repertoires in COVID-19. Data came from immunoSEQ multiplex PCR; TCRdb stores just in-frame clones and leaves some out. The profile covers some 95,000 clones, with around 80% appearing a single time and approximately 25% taken by the ten largest. The sample taken for sequencing was peripheral blood. The origin of the receptors is a man in his 70s with acute or convalescent COVID-19. Both conserved end residues are part of each CDR3. D genes are given only for firm matches. Size values are once, few and many counts, or a class for expanded clones, and some rows have none.

clone size	V gene	D gene	J gene	CDR3 DNA	CDR3 protein
.	TRBV5-6	.	TRBJ2-3	TGTGCCAGCAGCCTGCGCAGAGGCACGCAGTATTTT	CASSLRRGTQYF
.	TRBV5-1	.	TRBJ1-3	TGCGCCAGCAGCTTGGTACAGGGCGACTCTGGAAACACCATATATTTT	CASSLVQGDSGNTIYF
.	TRBV10-3	.	TRBJ2-7	TGTGCCACCGGAGGGCGGGATGCGGACGAGCAGTACTTC	CATGGRDADEQYF
.	TRBV6-5	.	TRBJ1-3	TGTGCCAGCAGGTCAGGACAGACTGGAAACACCATATATTTT	CASRSGQTGNTIYF
.	TRBV18	.	TRBJ2-5	TGTGCCAGCTCACGTTCGCGGTCCTCCCAAGAGACCCAGTACTTC	CASSRSRSSQETQYF
.	TRBV28	.	TRBJ1-5	TGTGCCAGCAGAGGTCAGGTTAGCAATCAGCCCCAGCATTTT	CASRGQVSNQPQHF
once	TRBV28	TRBD1	TRBJ2-7	TGTGCCAGCAGTGGAGGGGCCGGGACAGGGAGGTACGAGCAGTACTTC	CASSGGAGTGRYEQYF
.	TRBV28	.	TRBJ1-6	TGTGCCAGCAGCCCAATTGGACAGTATAATTCACCCCTCCACTTT	CASSPIGQYNSPLHF
.	TRBV27	TRBD1	TRBJ1-2	TGTGCCAGCAGTCCCCGGACAGGGAACTATGGCTACACCTTC	CASSPRTGNYGYTF
.	TRBV6-5	.	TRBJ2-3	TGTGCCAGCAGTCTCAGGGGGGTGGGCACAGATACGCAGTATTTT	CASSLRGVGTDTQYF
.	TRBV24-1	TRBD1	TRBJ2-7	TGTGCCACCAGTGATTCCGGGACAGGGAGACCCTACGAGCAGTACTTC	CATSDSGTGRPYEQYF
.	TRBV5-4	TRBD2	TRBJ2-2	TGTGCCAGCAGCTTGGGTGGGCCGGGAGGGGCCGGGGAGCTGTTTTTT	CASSLGGPGGAGELFF
few	TRBV11-1	.	TRBJ2-1	TGTGCCAGCAGCTTAGCAGGATCCAGGGAGCAGTTCTTC	CASSLAGSREQFF
.	TRBV5-6	.	TRBJ2-2	TGTGCCAGCAGCCTACCGGGAGCGAACACCGGGGAGCTGTTTTTT	CASSLPGANTGELFF
.	TRBV10-3	.	TRBJ1-4	TGTGCCATCAGTGAGGGCTCTTCTAATGAAAAACTGTTTTTT	CAISEGSSNEKLFF
once	TRBV14	TRBD2	TRBJ2-1	TGTGCCAGCAGCCAAGATGTCGGACTAGCGGCTGCCTACAATGAGCAGTTCTTC	CASSQDVGLAAAYNEQFF
.	TRBV5-5	TRBD2	TRBJ2-1	TGTGCCAGCAGCTTGTTGGCGGGAGCTGGAAACAATGAGCAGTTCTTC	CASSLLAGAGNNEQFF
.	TRBV10-3	.	TRBJ2-1	TGTGCCATCAGTGAGCGCACGGGAACGTACAATGAGCAGTTCTTC	CAISERTGTYNEQFF
few	TRBV3-1/TRBV3-2	.	TRBJ2-7	TGTGCCAGCAGCGCCCGGGATGGGGCCTACGAGCAGTACTTC	CASSARDGAYEQYF
.	TRBV28	TRBD1	TRBJ2-7	TGTGCCAGCAGTTTGTTAGGGACAGGGATCTACGAGCAGTACTTC	CASSLLGTGIYEQYF
.	TRBV21-1	.	TRBJ1-5	TGTGCCAGCAGCAAATCGAACTTGGGGGGGCCGAGGCCCTATTGCAATCAGCCCCTGCATTTT	CASSKSNLGGPRPYCNQPLHF
.	TRBV12-3/TRBV12-4	.	TRBJ1-5	TGTGCCAGCAGCATACAGGGTTTTCAGCCCCAGCATTTT	CASSIQGFQPQHF
.	TRBV11-3	.	TRBJ2-1	TGTGCCAGCAGCTTAGAGTACTACAATGAGCAGTTCTTC	CASSLEYYNEQFF
.	TRBV7-2	.	TRBJ2-1	TGTGCCAGCAGCTTAGAATCAAGTAGCTACAATGAGCAGTTCTTC	CASSLESSSYNEQFF
.	TRBV12-5	TRBD1	TRBJ2-1	TGTGCTAGTGGTTTGGTACATGGACAGGGCCACAATGAGCAGTTCTTC	CASGLVHGQGHNEQFF
.	TRBV20-1	TRBD1	TRBJ1-1	TGCAGTGCTAGTGGTCTCATGAGGACAGGAGCCTTCATGAACACTGAAGCTTTCTTT	CSASGLMRTGAFMNTEAFF
.	TRBV10-3	TRBD1	TRBJ1-5	TGTGCCATCAGCCGGGACAGGGGGAAGGGTCAGCCCCAGCATTTT	CAISRDRGKGQPQHF
.	TRBV18	TRBD1	TRBJ1-4	TGTGCCAGCTCACCGCGACAGGGACGGGATGAAAAACTGTTTTTT	CASSPRQGRDEKLFF
.	TRBV25-1	TRBD1	TRBJ1-6	TGTGCCAGCAGTGAAGTCGACAGGGGAAAGTGGGATAATTCACCCCTCCACTTT	CASSEVDRGKWDNSPLHF
.	TRBV19	.	TRBJ2-5	TGTGCCAGTAGTCTATCCCAAGGGAGCCAAGAGACCCAGTACTTC	CASSLSQGSQETQYF
.	TRBV5-4	.	TRBJ2-1	TGTGCCAGCAGCTTGGGTGAGCTGCTATACAATGAGCAGTTCTTC	CASSLGELLYNEQFF
.	TRBV7-2	.	TRBJ2-5	TGTGCCAGCAACTTAGGGGGGAGGGCCCCAGAGACCCAGTACTTC	CASNLGGRAPETQYF
once	TRBV28	.	TRBJ2-7	TGTGCCAGCAGTTCAGCCCTCAGGGGAGACTACGAGCAGTACTTC	CASSSALRGDYEQYF
.	TRBV4-3	TRBD2	TRBJ2-2	TGCGCCAGCAGCCAAGAGCCCCCTTCTAGCGGGAGGCACACCGGGGAGCTGTTTTTT	CASSQEPPSSGRHTGELFF
.	TRBV24-1	TRBD2	TRBJ2-3	TGTGCCACCAGTGATGGACTAGGTGATCGCACAGATACGCAGTATTTT	CATSDGLGDRTDTQYF
.	TRBV7-3	TRBD1	TRBJ1-1	TGTGCCAGCAGCTTCGACAGGGCGACTGAAGCTTTCTTT	CASSFDRATEAFF
few	TRBV20-1	.	TRBJ1-6	TGCAGTGCTAGTCTCCCCGTTTCCAATTCACCCCTCCACTTT	CSASLPVSNSPLHF
.	TRBV11-2	TRBD1	TRBJ2-7	TGTGCCAGCAGCTTAGTTAGGGGGCTCGAGCAGTACTTC	CASSLVRGLEQYF
.	TRBV3-1/TRBV3-2	.	TRBJ2-7	TGTGCCAGCAGCGCCGCCTATTACGAGCAGTACTTC	CASSAAYYEQYF
.	TRBV5-3	TRBD2	TRBJ2-4	TGTGCCAGAAGCTTATTTGAGCGGGAGGGAATAGCCAAAAACATTCAGTACTTC	CARSLFEREGIAKNIQYF
.	TRBV7-2	.	TRBJ2-5	TGTGCCAGCAGCTTAGACCGGGAGACCCAGTACTTC	CASSLDRETQYF
.	TRBV21-1	.	TRBJ2-7	TGTGCCAGCAGCAAGTCAAATTGGGACAGGGTGCGCGAGCAGTACTTC	CASSKSNWDRVREQYF
.	TRBV24-1	TRBD1	TRBJ2-1	TGTGCCACCAGTGAGGGACAGCATAGCCGACAGTTCTTC	CATSEGQHSRQFF
.	TRBV18	.	TRBJ1-2	TGTGCCAGCTCACCACCGGGCGCTTCCTATGGCTACACCTTC	CASSPPGASYGYTF
.	TRBV3-1/TRBV3-2	TRBD2	TRBJ2-5	TGTGCCAGCAGCCAGGGACTAGCGGGAGAAGGTCAAGAGACCCAGTACTTC	CASSQGLAGEGQETQYF
.	TRBV28	.	TRBJ2-1	TGTGCCAGCAGACGGGACAATGATTACAATGAGCAGTTCTTC	CASRRDNDYNEQFF
.	TRBV28	TRBD1	TRBJ2-5	TGTGCCAGCAGTCCACAGGGGGAAGAGACCCAGTACTTC	CASSPQGEETQYF
.	TRBV7-9	TRBD2	TRBJ2-1	TGTGCCAGCCGTAGCGGGCATGAGCAGTTCTTC	CASRSGHEQFF